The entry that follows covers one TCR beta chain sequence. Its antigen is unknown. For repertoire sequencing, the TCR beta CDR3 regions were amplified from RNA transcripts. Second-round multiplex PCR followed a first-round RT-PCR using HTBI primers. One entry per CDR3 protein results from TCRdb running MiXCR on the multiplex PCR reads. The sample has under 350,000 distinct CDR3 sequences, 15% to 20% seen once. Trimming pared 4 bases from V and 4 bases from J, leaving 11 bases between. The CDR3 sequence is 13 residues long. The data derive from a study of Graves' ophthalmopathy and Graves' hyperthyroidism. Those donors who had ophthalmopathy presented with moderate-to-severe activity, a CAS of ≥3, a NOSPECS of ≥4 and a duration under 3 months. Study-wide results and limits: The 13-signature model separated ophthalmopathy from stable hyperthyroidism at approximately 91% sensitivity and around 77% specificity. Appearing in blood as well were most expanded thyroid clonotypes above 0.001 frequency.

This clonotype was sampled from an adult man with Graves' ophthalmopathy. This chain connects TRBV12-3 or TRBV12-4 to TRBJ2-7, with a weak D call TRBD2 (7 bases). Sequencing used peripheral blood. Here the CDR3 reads CASSSGGRYEQYF. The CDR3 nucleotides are TGTGCCAGCAGTTCCGGGGGGCGGTACGAGCAGTACTTC.